What follows are 25 T cell receptor beta chains derived from one specimen sequenced in a study of T cell repertoires in cytomegalovirus infection. No antigen has been identified for these receptors. TCRdb re-analysed the reads in MiXCR, keeping a single row per CDR3 protein. The data show around 430,000 distinct CDR3 sequences, approximately 42% seen once. The specimen comprised cultured PBMCs, sampled from culture after CMV antigen stimulation. The receptors were sampled from a human donor in good health (CMV status not recorded). Some clones in this sample may be carry-over from other donors' samples.

J is TRBJ1-5 and V is TRBV5-5; maybe TRBD1 (6 bases). The germline V and J ends were trimmed by 3 bases and 2 bases, with 9 bases remaining between them. This CDR3 is built from 14 residues. Germline CDR1 and CDR2: SGHKS and YYEKEE (reference sequence). In DNA, the CDR3 is TGTGCCAGCAGCTACAGGGAGCGCAATCAGCCCCAGCATTTT. Protein product: CASSYRERNQPQHF.

This clonotype was counted between two and nine times. The chain links TRBV7-6 to TRBJ1-1, with D hard to call. Between the trimmed V and J ends, which lost 4 bases and 5 bases, there was a span of 14 bases. The CDR3 has 14 residues. Germline V CDR1 and CDR2: SGHVS, FNYEAQ. This CDR3 is CASSYVRGGTEAFF. The CDR3 DNA reads TGTGCCAGCAGCTATGTTCGGGGAGGAACTGAAGCTTTCTTT.

This clonotype has more than one count but fewer than ten. This chain uses TRBV6-2 or TRBV6-3 with TRBJ2-1; TRBD1 might be the D (6 bases). The CDR3 has 15 residues. CDR1 is MNHEY, CDR2 SVGEGT, per germline. Trimming left V 7 bases short and J 4 bases short, with 17 bases between. The CDR3 loop is CASTPEGVGYNEQFF. CDR3 DNA sequence: TGTGCCAGCACACCAGAGGGGGTGGGATACAATGAGCAGTTCTTC.

The chain has TRBV6-1 and TRBJ1-5; 7 bases align to TRBD1. This CDR3 is built from 16 residues. V shed 3 bases, J shed 5 bases, and the junction held 10 bases outside the gene matches. Germline V gene lookup returns CDR1 MNHNS and CDR2 SASEGT. The CDR3 here is CASSEFRGPSDQPQHF. CDR3 nucleotides: TGTGCCAGCAGTGAGTTTAGGGGGCCCTCCGATCAGCCCCAGCATTTT.

The J gene is TRBJ2-5, the V gene TRBV5-4, with D possibly TRBD2 on 7 matching bases. The V gene lost 4 bases and the J gene lost 3 bases, with 13 bases spanning the gap. The CDR3 spans 14 residues. CDR1 is SGHNT, CDR2 YYREEE, per germline (reference sequence). The CDR3 reads CASSGGAGKETQYF. In DNA, the CDR3 is TGTGCCAGCAGCGGGGGGGCAGGGAAAGAGACCCAGTACTTC.

The chain combines TRBV12-3 or TRBV12-4 with TRBJ1-5, with 8 positions matching TRBD1. J gave up 15 bases and V 3 bases, and 7 bases lay outside the gene matches. This CDR3 comprises 12 residues. Here the CDR3 reads CASSFVDRELHF. CDR3 sequence (DNA): TGTGCCAGCAGTTTCGTGGACAGGGAGTTGCATTTT.

V usage is TRBV18 and J usage is TRBJ1-1; no clear D. V shed 4 bases and J shed 0 bases, with 9 bases lying between them. This CDR3 is 14 amino acids long. The germline V gene encodes CDR1 KGHSH and CDR2 LQKENI. CDR3 sequence (DNA): TGTGCCAGCTCACAACCGCGGGTGAACACTGAAGCTTTCTTT. It is translated as CASSQPRVNTEAFF.

This clonotype has a single count. One end of the junction varies from germline; a read error may be responsible. The chain combines TRBV6-5 with TRBJ1-2; tentatively, D is TRBD1 (5 bases). This CDR3 contains 11 residues. The germline V gene has CDR1 MNHEY and CDR2 SVGAGI. CDR3 residues: CASSYGGRRAF. CDR3 nucleotides: TGTGCCAGCAGTTACGGGGGTCGGCGGGCCTTC.

The rearrangement links TRBV7-2 to TRBJ2-7; 8 positions match TRBD2. The CDR3 length is 16 residues. The V gene end was trimmed by 5 bases and the J gene end by 4 bases; junction bases not matched to a gene: 13. Germline CDR1 and CDR2: SGHTA and FQGNSA. CDR3 loop: CASSLTSVSGGYEQYF. CDR3 DNA sequence: TGTGCCAGCAGCCTAACCTCCGTTTCGGGAGGGTACGAGCAGTACTTC.

This clonotype was counted only a few times. The gene calls are TRBV7-8 and TRBJ2-6, with D possibly being TRBD1 (6 bases). The V gene's germline CDR1 is SGHVS and CDR2 FQNEAQ. V dropped 5 bases and J dropped 2 bases, with 19 bases sitting between them. The CDR3 sequence is 18 residues long. DNA for the CDR3: TGTGCCAGCAGCGCCCAACAGGGTTCAGTAACTGGGGCCAACGTCCTGACTTTC. Translating gives CASSAQQGSVTGANVLTF.

This clonotype was seen only a few times. The CDR3 sequence: CASSVSGYSYEQYF. In nucleotides, the CDR3 is TGTGCCAGCAGCGTTAGCGGGTACTCCTACGAGCAGTACTTC. The V call is TRBV9, the J call TRBJ2-7, with 7 bases fitting TRBD2. CDR3 length: 14 residues. The germline CDR1 and CDR2 sequences are SGDLS and YYNGEE. V lost 2 bases to trimming and J lost 0 bases; unmatched junction nucleotides: 2.

This clonotype was found a few times. The CDR3 nucleotides are TGTGCCAGCAGTTACTCGACCCGGACGGAGACAGATACGCAGTATTTT. Its protein is CASSYSTRTETDTQYF. The chain recombines TRBV6-2 or TRBV6-3 with TRBJ2-3; no reliable D call. Trimming left V 0 bases short and J 3 bases short, with 13 bases between. The CDR3 loop spans 16 amino acids. Germline CDR1 reads MNHEY; CDR2 reads SVGEGT.

The chain has TRBV6-6 and TRBJ2-5; D call uncertain. The CDR3 consists of 14 residues. Germline values: CDR1 MNHNY, CDR2 SVGAGI (reference sequence). Between the trimmed V and J ends, which lost 6 bases and 2 bases, there was a span of 13 bases. CDR3 region: CASRPSGLQETQYF. CDR3 nucleotide sequence: TGTGCCAGCAGACCCTCCGGGCTGCAAGAGACCCAGTACTTC.

The chain joins TRBV6-1 to TRBJ1-2, with D possibly being TRBD1 (5 bases). The CDR3 runs 16 residues. The V end was cut by 1 base, the J end by 3 bases, with 15 bases between. From germline, CDR1 is MNHNS and CDR2 SASEGT. The DNA of the CDR3 is TGTGCCAGCAGTGAAGGAGGTGGTCGGGGCCACTATGGCTACACCTTC. This translates into CASSEGGGRGHYGYTF.

The chain employs TRBV28 and TRBJ1-5; the D gene is possibly TRBD1 (5 bases). CDR1 MDHEN and CDR2 SYDVKM come from the germline V gene. The V end was cut by 10 bases, the J end by 6 bases, with 16 bases between. The CDR3 contains 13 residues. Here the CDR3 reads CATFRGSGQPQHF. The CDR3 DNA reads TGTGCCACCTTTAGGGGTTCCGGTCAGCCCCAGCATTTT.

This clonotype has a handful of counts. The chain uses TRBV7-2 and TRBJ2-1; D remains unclear. The CDR3 runs 14 residues. Germline assignment: CDR1 SGHTA and CDR2 FQGNSA. V was pared by 4 bases and J by 9 bases, with 16 bases between. Written as DNA, the CDR3 is TGTGCCAGCAGCTCCACGGACCTCCGCAGTGAGCAGTTCTTC. It yields the protein CASSSTDLRSEQFF.

This clonotype appeared a few times. The gene calls are TRBV19 and TRBJ2-2; 7 bases align to TRBD2. V shed 8 bases and J 4 bases; nucleotides not matched to a gene: 7. CDR3 length equals 14 residues. Germline CDR1 reads LNHDA; CDR2 reads SQIVND (reference sequence). The CDR3 loop is CASSGGSLTGELFF. The CDR3 region has the DNA TGTGCCAGTTCGGGAGGCAGCCTCACCGGGGAGCTGTTTTTT.

This clonotype was seen a few times. This sequence joins TRBV10-3 and TRBJ2-7; D not resolved. Per germline, CDR1 ENHRY and CDR2 SYGVKD. The CDR3 spans 13 residues. Trimming shortened V by 0 bases and J by 4 bases, and 7 bases separated the two germline ends. The CDR3 DNA reads TGTGCCATCAGTGAGTCGGTGGATTACGAGCAGTACTTC. Translating it yields CAISESVDYEQYF.

V is TRBV6-1 and J is TRBJ1-5; D is ambiguous. The V end lost 7 bases, the J end lost 0 bases, and 22 bases lay between the germline ends. Germline CDR1 and CDR2: MNHNS and SASEGT. The CDR3 sequence is 18 residues long. CDR3 DNA: TGTGCCAGCACCCTGGCGGGCCGAATATTTTATAGCAATCAGCCCCAGCATTTT. It encodes CASTLAGRIFYSNQPQHF.

Only a few counts were recorded for this clonotype. The chain combines TRBV7-8 with TRBJ2-5, with unresolved D. CDR1 is SGHVS, CDR2 FQNEAQ, per germline. V was clipped by 1 base and J by 7 bases, with 13 bases between them. The CDR3 extends over 14 amino acids. This CDR3 is CASSLESHFGTQYF. In DNA, the CDR3 is TGTGCCAGCAGCTTAGAGTCACACTTCGGGACCCAGTACTTC.

This chain links TRBV19 with TRBJ2-1; TRBD1 matches 8 bases. CDR1 LNHDA and CDR2 SQIVND come from the germline V gene (reference sequence). The CDR3 has 16 residues. The junction had 18 bases not matched to a gene; V was cut back by 5 bases and J by 12 bases. The CDR3 protein is CASSPFRDRRTSGQFF. The CDR3 DNA is TGTGCCAGTAGTCCTTTCCGGGACAGGAGAACATCCGGGCAGTTCTTC.

This clonotype has more than one count but fewer than ten. The chain employs TRBV7-6 and TRBJ2-7; D may be TRBD2 (6 bases). Trimming cost V 3 bases and J 4 bases, with 19 bases left between them. The germline V gene encodes CDR1 SGHVS and CDR2 FNYEAQ. The CDR3 loop spans 16 amino acids. The CDR3 DNA is TGTGCCAGCAGCTTGGAGGGTGGGAACTACCAGTACGAGCAGTACTTC. Its translation is CASSLEGGNYQYEQYF.

This clonotype has ten or more counts. The chain couples TRBV2 to TRBJ2-3, with a tentative D call TRBD2 (5 bases). CDR3 length: 14 amino acids. The germline V gene encodes CDR1 SNHLY and CDR2 FYNNEI. V lost 5 bases to trimming and J lost 0 bases, with 9 bases between them. CDR3 nucleotides: TGTGCCAGCAGTCTGGACTCGAGCACAGATACGCAGTATTTT. As protein: CASSLDSSTDTQYF.

V usage is TRBV20-1 and J usage is TRBJ2-7; 11 positions match TRBD1. V lost 4 bases and J lost 9; bases outside the gene matches: 11. CDR1 and CDR2 from the germline V gene are DFQATT and SNEGSKA (reference sequence). The CDR3 contains 14 residues. CDR3 sequence (DNA): TGCAGTGCTACTCTCTCGGGACAGGGGGAAGTGCAGTACTTC. It translates to CSATLSGQGEVQYF.

Only a few counts were recorded for this clonotype. The chain employs TRBV7-6 and TRBJ2-2, with D possibly TRBD1 on 5 matching bases. Germline lookup yields CDR1 SGHVS and CDR2 FNYEAQ. The CDR3 contains 14 residues. The ends were cut back, 7 bases at V and 0 bases at J, with 9 bases in the middle. This CDR3 reads CASMEGANTGELFF. The CDR3 bases are TGTGCCAGCATGGAAGGGGCGAACACCGGGGAGCTGTTTTTT.